The 18 T cell receptor beta chains presented below share a single source sample, sequenced in a study of CD8 T cells in ankylosing spondylitis. TCRdb reanalysed the 5' RACE reads using MiXCR and keeps one entry per CDR3 protein. The table records some 300,000 distinct CDR3 sequences, more than 20% of them present only once. Material for sequencing was blood, either unsorted or a sorted T cell fraction (not recorded which). These TCRs come from a female donor with ankylosing spondylitis or in good health (not recorded which).

This clonotype was counted only a few times. This rearrangement joins TRBV6-5 to TRBJ2-7; 11 bases line up with TRBD2. V lost 4 bases and J lost 6; bases outside the gene matches: 8. This CDR3 contains 15 residues. CDR1 and CDR2 (germline): MNHEY, SVGAGI. The CDR3 region is CASSSQTSGRPEQYF. CDR3 nucleotides: TGTGCCAGCAGTTCACAAACTAGCGGGAGACCCGAGCAGTACTTC.

The rearrangement joins TRBV5-1 to TRBJ1-5, with a tentative D call TRBD1 (6 bases). V dropped 1 base and J dropped 9 bases, with 17 bases sitting between them. The CDR3 length is 15 residues. Germline V gene data show CDR1 as SGHRS and CDR2 as YFSETQ. CDR3: CASSLLPGQESPQHF. DNA for the CDR3: TGCGCCAGCAGCTTGCTACCGGGACAAGAATCGCCCCAGCATTTT.

There are many counts of this clonotype. This chain uses TRBV20-1 with TRBJ2-1, with 7 bases matching TRBD2. Germline assignment: CDR1 DFQATT and CDR2 SNEGSKA (reference sequence). With V trimmed by 0 bases and J by 1 base, 6 bases remained unmatched. The CDR3 spans 16 residues. The CDR3 region has the DNA TGCAGTGCTAGAGACCCGGGACTACATTCCTACAATGAGCAGTTCTTC. It specifies CSARDPGLHSYNEQFF.

The chain is built from TRBV20-1 and TRBJ2-5, with D tentatively TRBD2 (6 bases). Trimming took off 1 base at V and 3 bases at J, with 15 bases between the two ends. The CDR3 is 15 residues long. Germline V gene data show CDR1 as DFQATT and CDR2 as SNEGSKA (reference sequence). The CDR3 region has the DNA TGCAGTGCTAGAGCTTCCGGCGGGGTGAAAGAGACCCAGTACTTC. Encoded protein: CSARASGGVKETQYF.

This sequence joins TRBV20-1 and TRBJ2-2, with TRBD1 matching over 7 bases. Germline lookup yields CDR1 DFQATT and CDR2 SNEGSKA (reference sequence). This CDR3 has 15 residues. Germline trimming cut 6 bases from V and 2 bases from J; bases unmatched to any gene: 9. The DNA for the CDR3 is TGCAGTGCAAGGGGGCGGTACCTTAACACCGGGGAGCTGTTTTTT. Translated, it gives CSARGRYLNTGELFF.

The genes are TRBV20-1 and TRBJ2-1; 7 nucleotides match TRBD2. This CDR3 has 15 residues. V gave up 7 bases and J gave up 0 bases; unmatched junction bases: 9. Germline CDR1 reads DFQATT; CDR2 reads SNEGSKA (reference sequence). As DNA, the CDR3 is TGCAGTGGGGAGAAAAGCGGGGTCTCCTACAATGAGCAGTTCTTC. Translating it yields CSGEKSGVSYNEQFF.

V is TRBV27 and J is TRBJ2-2, with 7 bases fitting TRBD1. This CDR3 has 14 amino acids. CDR1 and CDR2 from the germline V gene are MNHEY and SMNVEV (reference sequence). With 8 bases clipped from V and 3 bases from J, the junction kept 6 bases outside the gene matches. CDR3 coding DNA: TGTGCCAGCTTTCGGCAGGGGGACACCGGGGAGCTGTTTTTT. Its translation: CASFRQGDTGELFF.

In its sample, this clonotype was seen a few times. The chain employs TRBV20-1 and TRBJ1-1, with TRBD1 identical over 8 bases. The V gene's germline CDR1 is DFQATT and CDR2 SNEGSKA (reference sequence). The CDR3 has 12 residues. V shed 5 bases and J 4 bases; nucleotides not matched to a gene: 3. CDR3 protein: CSAHRGITEAFF. The CDR3 nucleotides read TGCAGTGCTCACAGGGGGATCACTGAAGCTTTCTTT.

The chain recombines TRBV6-2 or TRBV6-3 with TRBJ1-4; a possible D gene is TRBD1 (6 bases). The germline V gene has CDR1 MNHEY and CDR2 SVGEGT. This CDR3 region has 14 residues. The V and J ends lost 5 bases and 6 bases respectively, with 13 bases between them. DNA of the CDR3: TGTGCCAGCAGTGTGGACAGAGTCCATGAAAAACTGTTTTTT. Its protein product is CASSVDRVHEKLFF.

This clonotype has a count of ten or more. The rearrangement joins TRBV6-5 to TRBJ2-7; TRBD2 might be the D (5 bases). The CDR3 spans 13 residues. Germline CDR1 is MNHEY and CDR2 is SVGAGI. The germline V and J ends were trimmed by 4 bases and 1 base, with 8 bases remaining between them. CDR3 DNA sequence: TGTGCCAGCAGTTTTAGCGCTTCCTACGAGCAGTACTTC. Amino acid sequence: CASSFSASYEQYF.

This clonotype was detected only a few times. The chain employs TRBV27 and TRBJ2-7, with 7 bases that match TRBD1. The CDR3 has 15 amino acids. J lost 0 bases, V lost 6 bases, and 8 bases had no gene match. CDR1 and CDR2 from the germline V gene are MNHEY and SMNVEV (reference sequence). CDR3 region: CASRQGQSSSYEQYF. The DNA of the CDR3 is TGTGCCAGCAGGCAGGGACAGAGTAGCTCCTACGAGCAGTACTTC.

This clonotype turned up a few times. The V call is TRBV12-3 or TRBV12-4, the J call TRBJ2-3, with 7 bases fitting TRBD2. J was trimmed by 8 bases and V by 3 bases; bases with no gene match: 8. The CDR3 is 14 amino acids. The CDR3 DNA sequence: TGTGCCAGCAGTTTCATGCGCGGCGGGGGTACGCAGTATTTT. Its protein product is CASSFMRGGGTQYF.

This clonotype has ten or more counts. The genes are TRBV29-1 and TRBJ2-4, with TRBD1 identical over 10 bases. The CDR3 runs 14 residues. Per germline, CDR1 SQVTM and CDR2 ANQGSEA. With V trimmed by 4 bases and J by 4 bases, 4 bases remained unmatched. CDR3 nucleotides: TGCAGCGTTGCGCCGGGACAGGGGAAAAACATTCAGTACTTC. Translating it yields CSVAPGQGKNIQYF.

This clonotype occurred once. The chain joins TRBV5-1 to TRBJ2-1; 9 nucleotides line up with TRBD1. The trim removed 0 bases at V and 13 bases at J, leaving 8 bases unmatched. Germline CDR1 SGHRS, CDR2 YFSETQ. The CDR3 totals 14 residues. The CDR3 loop is CASSLEQGATGQFF. The CDR3, as DNA: TGCGCCAGCAGCTTGGAACAGGGGGCGACCGGACAGTTCTTC.

This clonotype turned up a few times. The genes are TRBV4-3 and TRBJ2-5; TRBD2 agrees at 8 bases. The germline V gene has CDR1 LGHNA and CDR2 YSLEER. CDR3 length: 15 residues. Trimming removed 3 bases from V and 2 bases from J; junction bases left unmatched: 5. CDR3 residues: CASSQGTRPQETQYF. The CDR3 DNA sequence: TGCGCCAGCAGCCAGGGGACTAGACCACAAGAGACCCAGTACTTC.

In DNA, the CDR3 is TGCAGTGCTAGAGTCGGGGTTGGGGATATTGGCAATCAGCCCCAGCATTTT. It codes for CSARVGVGDIGNQPQHF. The chain recombines TRBV20-1 with TRBJ1-5; D is unclear. The CDR3 length is 17 residues. The germline V and J ends were trimmed by 1 base and 2 bases, with 18 bases remaining between them. Germline V lookup: CDR1 DFQATT, CDR2 SNEGSKA (reference sequence).

The CDR3 DNA reads as TGCGCCGCCCAGGGACAGGCCCCGAGGCCCCAGCATTTT. Its translation is CAAQGQAPRPQHF. This sequence joins TRBV23-1 and TRBJ1-5, with TRBD1 matching 8 bases. TRBV23-1 is identified as an open reading frame with a role that is uncertain. The CDR3 is 13 amino acids. V dropped 11 bases and J dropped 9; count of bases not matched to a gene: 12.

The chain links TRBV12-3 or TRBV12-4 to TRBJ1-2; D is undetermined. The V gene lost 4 bases and the J gene lost 8 bases, with 11 bases spanning the gap. The CDR3 spans 12 residues. CDR3 sequence: CASSSSRGGYTF. The CDR3 bases are TGTGCCAGCAGTTCCTCCAGAGGGGGCTACACCTTC.